This TCR beta chain was found in a study of blood T cell repertoires in COVID-19. The wider study: Samples representing acute and convalescent COVID-19 were sourced from the United States, Italy and Spain. From T cells, B-cell-depleted T cells, or PBMCs came the material, which was cDNA or gDNA.

The CDR3 has 15 residues. The V and J ends lost 0 bases and 4 bases respectively, with 10 bases between them. Germline CDR1 SGHRS, CDR2 YFSETQ. Authors' processing steps: Cell counts per sample came from amplifying reference gene primers. TCRdb's copy holds only in-frame clones and misses some; the assay was immunoSEQ multiplex PCR. Clonal size and the V and J genes are those of that table, whereas D and trimming came from the DNA. The top ten hold just over 2.5% of the sample, which has fewer than 250,000 clones, less than 90% seen once. Sample: peripheral blood. The rearrangement links TRBV5-1 to TRBJ2-2; D ambiguous. This clonotype was obtained from a woman aged 70-85 years with active or convalescent COVID-19. CDR3 region: CASSLDTPGTGELFF. Here the CDR3 DNA reads TGCGCCAGCAGCTTGGACACCCCGGGCACCGGGGAGCTGTTTTTT. Full variable domain (outside the CDR3, taken from reference TRBV5-1 and TRBJ2-2): KAGVTQTPRYLIKTRGQQVTLSCSPISGHRSVSWYQQTPGQGLQFLFEYFSETQRNKGNFPGRFSGRQFSNSRSEMNVSTLELGDSALYLCASSLDTPGTGELFFGEGSRLTVL.